Shown below are 12 T cell receptor beta chains from a single sample sequenced in a study of blood T cell repertoires in COVID-19. The assay was immunoSEQ multiplex PCR, and TCRdb's table has in-frame clones only and misses some. The repertoire holds 25,000 to 30,000 clones, with 70% to 85% as singletons. The sequencing sample was made of peripheral blood. The receptors were sampled from a woman of 80 years or more with acute or convalescent COVID-19.

V is TRBV2 and J is TRBJ2-1, with 9 positions matching TRBD2. CDR3 size: 15 residues. The V gene's germline CDR1 is SNHLY and CDR2 FYNNEI. The J segment lost 1 base and the V segment lost 9 bases, leaving 7 bases of the junction unmatched. DNA of the CDR3: TGTGCCAGTACCAAGCTAGCGGGGTCCTACAATGAGCAGTTCTTC. Protein product: CASTKLAGSYNEQFF.

The V gene is TRBV18, the J gene TRBJ1-6; 8 nucleotides match TRBD1. CDR1 and CDR2 (germline): KGHSH, LQKENI. Trimming cost V 1 base and J 10 bases; bases outside gene matches: 6. The CDR3 spans 15 residues. CDR3 protein: CASSPLKQGESPLHF. CDR3 bases: TGTGCCAGCTCACCACTAAAACAGGGGGAATCACCCCTCCACTTT.

In this sample, this clone turned up a few times. The chain joins TRBV2 to TRBJ2-2; 9 bases line up with TRBD1. There are 13 residues in the CDR3. Trimming took 4 bases from V and 8 from J; bases not matched to a gene: 2. CDR1 and CDR2 (germline): SNHLY, FYNNEI. DNA for the CDR3: TGTGCCAGCAGTGCACAGGGGGCGGGGGAGCTGTTTTTT. As protein: CASSAQGAGELFF. Using reference TRBV2 and TRBJ2-2 for the parts outside the CDR3, the full variable domain is EPEVTQTPSHQVTQMGQEVILRCVPISNHLYFYWYRQILGQKVEFLVSFYNNEISEKSEIFDDQFSVERPDGSNFTLKIRSTKLEDSAMYFCASSAQGAGELFFGEGSRLTVL.

The V call is TRBV29-1, the J call TRBJ1-2; 10 nucleotides line up with TRBD1. With 3 bases clipped from V and 4 bases from J, the junction kept 5 bases outside the gene matches. Germline CDR1 SQVTM, CDR2 ANQGSEA. The CDR3 contains 14 residues. DNA for the CDR3: TGCAGCGTTGAGCCGGGACAGGGGTTCTATGGCTACACCTTC. It yields the protein CSVEPGQGFYGYTF.

Only one count was recorded for this clone. J is TRBJ2-3 and V is TRBV21-1; the table's TRBD2 call for D was not verified on the DNA. TRBV21-1 is a documented pseudogene. This CDR3 is 19 amino acids long. DNA for the CDR3: TGTGCCAGCAGCAAAGAATCGCGGAATACGGCGGGAGGCGGGGATACGCAGTATTTT. Residues: CASSKESRNTAGGGDTQYF.

The chain combines TRBV5-5 with TRBJ2-2, with D maybe TRBD1 (5 bases). CDR3 length: 17 residues. Trimming removed 0 bases from V and 4 bases from J, with 16 bases in between. Germline-derived CDR1 and CDR2 are SGHKS and YYEKEE (reference sequence). The CDR3 region is CASSLVPQGSGTGELFF. The CDR3 nucleotides are TGTGCCAGCAGCTTGGTCCCCCAGGGATCGGGCACCGGGGAGCTGTTTTTT.

The gene calls are TRBV18 and TRBJ1-1, with 10 bases lining up with TRBD1. The CDR3 runs 15 residues. Losses at the gene ends were 3 bases for V and 4 bases for J; bases not matched to a gene: 5. Germline V gene lookup returns CDR1 KGHSH and CDR2 LQKENI. In DNA, the CDR3 is TGTGCCAGCTCACCTTTGGGACAGGGGTTCACTGAAGCTTTCTTT. Protein product: CASSPLGQGFTEAFF. Full variable domain (missing parts from reference TRBV18 and TRBJ1-1): NAGVMQNPRHLVRRRGQEARLRCSPMKGHSHVYWYRQLPEEGLKFMVYLQKENIIDESGMPKERFSAEFPKEGPSILRIQQVVRGDSAAYFCASSPLGQGFTEAFFGQGTRLTVV.

J is TRBJ1-5 and V is TRBV4-3; 7 bases fit TRBD1. The J segment lost 1 base and the V segment lost 4 bases, leaving 4 bases of the junction unmatched. In germline, CDR1 is LGHNA, CDR2 YSLEER. This CDR3 has 15 residues. The CDR3 sequence: CASSLTTGSNQPQHF. The CDR3 DNA reads as TGCGCCAGCAGCCTTACGACAGGGAGCAATCAGCCCCAGCATTTT.

The chain employs TRBV5-1 and TRBJ1-3; D gene uncertain. CDR3 length: 15 residues. Germline lookup yields CDR1 SGHRS and CDR2 YFSETQ. Trimming shortened V by 2 bases and J by 4 bases, and 13 bases separated the two germline ends. The CDR3 DNA follows: TGCGCCAGCAGCTTCCTAGGTGGGTCCGGAAACACCATATATTTT. As protein: CASSFLGGSGNTIYF. Based on the CDR3 plus reference TRBV5-1 and TRBJ1-3, the full variable domain is KAGVTQTPRYLIKTRGQQVTLSCSPISGHRSVSWYQQTPGQGLQFLFEYFSETQRNKGNFPGRFSGRQFSNSRSEMNVSTLELGDSALYLCASSFLGGSGNTIYFGEGSWLTVV.

V and J are TRBV3-1 (or the pseudogene TRBV3-2) and TRBJ2-6; a possible D gene is TRBD1 (6 bases). The CDR3 contains 17 residues. Germline CDR1 and CDR2: LGHDT and YNNKEL (reference sequence). V dropped 1 base and J dropped 4 bases, with 14 bases sitting between them. The CDR3 region is CASSQGDRLAGANVLTF. For the CDR3, the DNA is TGTGCCAGCAGCCAAGGAGACAGGCTCGCGGGGGCCAACGTCCTGACTTTC.

The rearrangement uses TRBV28 and TRBJ1-2, with unresolved D. The germline V gene encodes CDR1 MDHEN and CDR2 SYDVKM. The CDR3 has 15 residues. V was shortened by 2 bases and J by 8 bases, with 18 bases between the two germline ends. CDR3 DNA: TGTGCCAGCAGTTTAGGGCGCATCAGTGGAAACGGCTACACCTTC. It codes for CASSLGRISGNGYTF.

The V gene is TRBV9, the J gene TRBJ2-7; 10 positions agree with TRBD2. Germline CDR1 SGDLS, CDR2 YYNGEE. The CDR3 is 17 residues long. The V segment lost 3 bases and the J segment 2 bases; nucleotides outside the gene matches: 11. CDR3 sequence reads: CASSAASGRAPTYEQYF. DNA of the CDR3: TGTGCCAGCAGCGCCGCCAGCGGGAGGGCTCCTACCTACGAGCAGTACTTC.